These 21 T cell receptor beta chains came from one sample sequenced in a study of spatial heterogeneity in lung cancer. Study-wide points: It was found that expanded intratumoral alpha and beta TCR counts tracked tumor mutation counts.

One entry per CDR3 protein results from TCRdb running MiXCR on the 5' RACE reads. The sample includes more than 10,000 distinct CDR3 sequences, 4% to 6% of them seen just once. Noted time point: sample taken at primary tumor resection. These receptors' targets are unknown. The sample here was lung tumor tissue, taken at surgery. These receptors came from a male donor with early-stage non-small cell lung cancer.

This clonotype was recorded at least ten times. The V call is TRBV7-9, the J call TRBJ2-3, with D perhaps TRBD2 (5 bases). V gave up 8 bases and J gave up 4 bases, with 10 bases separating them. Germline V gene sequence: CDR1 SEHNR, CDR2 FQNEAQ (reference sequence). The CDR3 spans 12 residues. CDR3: CASHEGADTQYF. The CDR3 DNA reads TGTGCCAGCCATGAGGGTGCAGATACGCAGTATTTT.

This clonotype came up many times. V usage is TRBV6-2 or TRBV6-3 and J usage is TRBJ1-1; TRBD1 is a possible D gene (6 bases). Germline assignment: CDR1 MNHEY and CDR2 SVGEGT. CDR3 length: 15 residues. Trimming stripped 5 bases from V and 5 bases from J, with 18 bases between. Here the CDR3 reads CASSQHVGGRTEAFF. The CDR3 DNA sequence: TGTGCCAGCAGTCAACACGTCGGGGGGCGGACTGAAGCTTTCTTT.

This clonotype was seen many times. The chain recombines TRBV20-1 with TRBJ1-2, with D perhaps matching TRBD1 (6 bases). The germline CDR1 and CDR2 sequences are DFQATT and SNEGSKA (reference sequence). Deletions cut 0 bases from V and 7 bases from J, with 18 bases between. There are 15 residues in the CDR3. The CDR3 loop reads CSAREPQGPLLGYTF. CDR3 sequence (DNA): TGCAGTGCTAGAGAACCCCAGGGGCCTCTCCTTGGCTACACCTTC.

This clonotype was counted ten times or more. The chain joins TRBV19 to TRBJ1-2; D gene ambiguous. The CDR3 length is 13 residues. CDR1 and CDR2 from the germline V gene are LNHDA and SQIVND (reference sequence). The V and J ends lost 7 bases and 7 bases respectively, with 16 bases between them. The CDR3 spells CASIPTGLGGYTF. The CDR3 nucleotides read TGTGCCAGTATCCCTACCGGCTTGGGTGGCTACACCTTC.

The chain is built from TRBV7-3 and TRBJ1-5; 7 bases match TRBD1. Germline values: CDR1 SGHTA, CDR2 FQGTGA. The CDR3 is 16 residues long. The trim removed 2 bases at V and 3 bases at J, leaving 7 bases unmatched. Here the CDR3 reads CASSLRPRGFNQPQHF. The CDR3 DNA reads TGTGCCAGCAGCTTACGGCCCAGGGGGTTCAATCAGCCCCAGCATTTT.

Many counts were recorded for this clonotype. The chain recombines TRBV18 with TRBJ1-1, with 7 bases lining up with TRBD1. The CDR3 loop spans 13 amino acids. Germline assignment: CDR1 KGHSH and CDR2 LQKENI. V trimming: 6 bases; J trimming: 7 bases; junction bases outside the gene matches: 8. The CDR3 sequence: CASSPVAGGEAFF. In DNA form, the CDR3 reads TGTGCCAGCTCCCCGGTGGCAGGGGGTGAAGCTTTCTTT.

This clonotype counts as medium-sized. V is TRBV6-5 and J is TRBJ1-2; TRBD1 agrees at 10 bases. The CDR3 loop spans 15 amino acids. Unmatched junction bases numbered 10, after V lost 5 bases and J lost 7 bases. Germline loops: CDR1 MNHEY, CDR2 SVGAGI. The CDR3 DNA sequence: TGTGCCAGCAGTCAATCGACAGGGGGCTGGGTTGGCTACACCTTC. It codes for CASSQSTGGWVGYTF.

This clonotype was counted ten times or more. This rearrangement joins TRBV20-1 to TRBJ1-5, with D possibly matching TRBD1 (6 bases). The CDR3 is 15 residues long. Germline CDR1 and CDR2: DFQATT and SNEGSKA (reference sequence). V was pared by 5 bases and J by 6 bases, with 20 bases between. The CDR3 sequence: CSADPGKGVGQPQHF. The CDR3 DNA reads TGCAGTGCTGACCCCGGAAAGGGGGTAGGTCAGCCCCAGCATTTT.

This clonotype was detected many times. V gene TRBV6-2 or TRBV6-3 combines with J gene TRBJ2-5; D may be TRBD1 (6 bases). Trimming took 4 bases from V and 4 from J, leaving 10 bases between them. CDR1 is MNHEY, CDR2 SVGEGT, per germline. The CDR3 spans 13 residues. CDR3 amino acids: CASSWGHRETQYF. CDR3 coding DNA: TGTGCCAGCAGTTGGGGACATCGAGAGACCCAGTACTTC.

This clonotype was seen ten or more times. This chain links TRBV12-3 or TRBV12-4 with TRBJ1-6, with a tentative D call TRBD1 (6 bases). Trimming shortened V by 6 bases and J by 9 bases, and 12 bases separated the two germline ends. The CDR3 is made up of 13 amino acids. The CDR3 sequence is CASRQGLGSPLHF. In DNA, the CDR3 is TGTGCCAGCAGGCAGGGGCTAGGTTCACCCCTCCACTTT.

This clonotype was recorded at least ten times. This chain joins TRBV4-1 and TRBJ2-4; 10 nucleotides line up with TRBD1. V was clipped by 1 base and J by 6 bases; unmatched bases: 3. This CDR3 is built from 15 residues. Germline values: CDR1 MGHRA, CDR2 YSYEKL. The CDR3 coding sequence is TGCGCCAGCAGCCAAGGTGGACAGGGGGGAAACATTCAGTACTTC. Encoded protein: CASSQGGQGGNIQYF.

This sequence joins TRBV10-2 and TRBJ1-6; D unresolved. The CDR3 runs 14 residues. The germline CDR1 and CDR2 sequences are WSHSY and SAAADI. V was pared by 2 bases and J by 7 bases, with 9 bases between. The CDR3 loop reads CASSEVTRNSPLHF. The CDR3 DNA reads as TGCGCCAGCAGTGAGGTGACGAGGAATTCACCCCTCCACTTT.

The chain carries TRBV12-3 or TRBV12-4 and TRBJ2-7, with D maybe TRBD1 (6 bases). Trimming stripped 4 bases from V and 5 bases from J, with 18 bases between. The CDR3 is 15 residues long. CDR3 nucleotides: TGTGCCAGCAGTTCCCGACAGGTAAAGGGGAACGAGCAGTACTTC. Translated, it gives CASSSRQVKGNEQYF.

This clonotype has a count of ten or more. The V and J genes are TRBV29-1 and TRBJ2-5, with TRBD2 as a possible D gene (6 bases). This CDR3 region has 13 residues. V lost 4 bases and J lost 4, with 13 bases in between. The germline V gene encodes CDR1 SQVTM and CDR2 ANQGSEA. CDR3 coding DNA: TGCAGCGTTGTACGTAGCGGAGGAGAGACCCAGTACTTC. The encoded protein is CSVVRSGGETQYF.

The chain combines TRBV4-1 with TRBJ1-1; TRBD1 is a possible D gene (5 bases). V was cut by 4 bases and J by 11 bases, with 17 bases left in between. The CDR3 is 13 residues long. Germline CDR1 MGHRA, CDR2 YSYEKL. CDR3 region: CASSPLEGRKAFF. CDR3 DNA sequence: TGCGCCAGCAGCCCTCTTGAGGGGCGGAAGGCTTTCTTT.

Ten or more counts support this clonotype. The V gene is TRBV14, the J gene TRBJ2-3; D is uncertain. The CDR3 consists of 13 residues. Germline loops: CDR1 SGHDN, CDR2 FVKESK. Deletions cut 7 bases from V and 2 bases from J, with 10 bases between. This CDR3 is CASNQRFTDTQYF. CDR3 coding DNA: TGTGCCAGCAATCAGCGATTCACAGATACGCAGTATTTT.

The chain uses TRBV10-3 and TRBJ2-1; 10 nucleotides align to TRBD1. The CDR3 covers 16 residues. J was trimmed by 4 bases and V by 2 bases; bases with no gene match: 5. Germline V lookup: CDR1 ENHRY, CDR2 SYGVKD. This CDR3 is CAISETDRGLYNEQFF. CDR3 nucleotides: TGTGCCATCAGTGAGACCGACAGGGGGCTATACAATGAGCAGTTCTTC.

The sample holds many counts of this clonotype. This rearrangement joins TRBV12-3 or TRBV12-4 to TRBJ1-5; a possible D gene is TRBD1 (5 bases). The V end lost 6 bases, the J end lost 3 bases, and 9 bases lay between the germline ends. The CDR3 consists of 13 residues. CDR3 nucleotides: TGTGCCAGCAGGGAACAGGACAATCAGCCCCAGCATTTT. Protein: CASREQDNQPQHF.

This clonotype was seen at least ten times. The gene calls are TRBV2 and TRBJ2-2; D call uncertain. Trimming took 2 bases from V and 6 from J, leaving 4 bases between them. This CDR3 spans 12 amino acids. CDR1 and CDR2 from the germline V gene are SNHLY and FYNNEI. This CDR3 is CASSEFPGELFF. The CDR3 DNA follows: TGTGCCAGCAGTGAATTCCCCGGGGAGCTGTTTTTT. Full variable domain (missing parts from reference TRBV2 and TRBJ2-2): EPEVTQTPSHQVTQMGQEVILRCVPISNHLYFYWYRQILGQKVEFLVSFYNNEISEKSEIFDDQFSVERPDGSNFTLKIRSTKLEDSAMYFCASSEFPGELFFGEGSRLTVL.

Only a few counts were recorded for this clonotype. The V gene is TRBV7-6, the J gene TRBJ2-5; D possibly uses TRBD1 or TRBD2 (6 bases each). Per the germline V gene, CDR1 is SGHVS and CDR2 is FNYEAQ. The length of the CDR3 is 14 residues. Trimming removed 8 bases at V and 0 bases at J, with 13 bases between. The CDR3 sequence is CASVRGPYQETQYF. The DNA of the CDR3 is TGTGCCAGCGTCCGGGGGCCGTACCAAGAGACCCAGTACTTC.

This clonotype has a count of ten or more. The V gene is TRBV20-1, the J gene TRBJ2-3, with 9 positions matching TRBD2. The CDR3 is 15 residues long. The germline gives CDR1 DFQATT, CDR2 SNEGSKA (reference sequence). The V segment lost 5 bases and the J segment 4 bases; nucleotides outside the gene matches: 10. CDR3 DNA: TGCAGTGCTCACCCCAGCGGGAGGAGCGCAGATACGCAGTATTTT. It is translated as CSAHPSGRSADTQYF.